This is a list of T cell receptor beta chains from one sample in a study of metastatic and nonmetastatic thyroid tumors. TCRdb re-called the PCR reads through MiXCR. The sample has 20,000 to 25,000 clones, approximately 10% seen once; the top ten hold 6% to 8.5%. The specimen was blood. These receptors all come from a female donor with papillary thyroid cancer or a benign thyroid nodule (not recorded which). Some clones in this sample may be carry-over from other donors' samples. Both conserved end residues are part of each CDR3. Each record gives: CDR3 protein, CDR3 DNA, D gene, clone size, J gene, V gene. D genes are given only for firm matches. The size entry is marked missing in some rows and otherwise reads once, few, many or a size class.

CDR3 protein: CASSTGTGGAYEQYF
CDR3 DNA: TGCGCCAGCAGCACCGGGACAGGGGGAGCATACGAGCAGTACTTC
D gene: TRBD1
clone size: .
J gene: TRBJ2-7
V gene: TRBV5-1

CDR3 protein: CATSRDMRDTEAFF
CDR3 DNA: TGTGCCACCAGCAGAGACATGAGGGACACTGAAGCTTTCTTT
D gene: .
clone size: many
J gene: TRBJ1-1
V gene: TRBV15

CDR3 protein: CASSDSGGYNDKFF
CDR3 DNA: TGTGCCAGCAGTGACTCAGGGGGCTACAATGACAAGTTCTTC
D gene: TRBD1
clone size: .
J gene: TRBJ2-1
V gene: TRBV6-4

CDR3 protein: CASRGTGDSYEQYF
CDR3 DNA: TGTGCCAGCAGAGGGACAGGCGACTCCTACGAGCAGTACTTC
D gene: TRBD1
clone size: medium-sized
J gene: TRBJ2-7
V gene: TRBV6-2/TRBV6-3

CDR3 protein: CSARFPGPGDTQYF
CDR3 DNA: TGCAGTGCTAGGTTTCCAGGGCCAGGAGATACGCAGTATTTT
D gene: .
clone size: many
J gene: TRBJ2-3
V gene: TRBV20-1

CDR3 protein: CASSLLRTGYGELFF
CDR3 DNA: TGTGCCAGCAGCTTACTACGAACAGGGTACGGGGAGCTGTTTTTT
D gene: .
clone size: many
J gene: TRBJ2-2
V gene: TRBV7-8

CDR3 protein: CASLGVRNTGELFF
CDR3 DNA: TGTGCCAGCCTAGGGGTTAGGAACACCGGGGAGCTGTTTTTT
D gene: .
clone size: many
J gene: TRBJ2-2
V gene: TRBV7-8

CDR3 protein: CASSQNIPQGTGELFF
CDR3 DNA: TGTGCCAGCAGCCAAAACATCCCCCAGGGCACCGGGGAGCTGTTTTTT
D gene: .
clone size: many
J gene: TRBJ2-2
V gene: TRBV4-2

CDR3 protein: CASSFVAGINTGELFF
CDR3 DNA: TGCGCCAGCAGCTTTGTAGCGGGGATAAACACCGGGGAGCTGTTTTTT
D gene: TRBD2
clone size: many
J gene: TRBJ2-2
V gene: TRBV4-1

CDR3 protein: CSARKQAGYYNEQFF
CDR3 DNA: TGCAGTGCCCGTAAGCAAGCGGGATACTACAATGAGCAGTTCTTC
D gene: TRBD2
clone size: many
J gene: TRBJ2-1
V gene: TRBV20-1

CDR3 protein: CASSQRQRLAEAFF
CDR3 DNA: TGTGCCAGCAGCCAAAGGCAGAGATTAGCTGAAGCTTTCTTT
D gene: .
clone size: many
J gene: TRBJ1-1
V gene: TRBV3-1

CDR3 protein: CASIPFGTSGSYEQYF
CDR3 DNA: TGTGCCAGCATTCCATTCGGGACTAGCGGATCCTACGAGCAGTACTTC
D gene: TRBD2
clone size: medium-sized
J gene: TRBJ2-7
V gene: TRBV6-1

CDR3 protein: CASGTGQGAYEQYF
CDR3 DNA: TGTGCCAGCGGAACCGGACAGGGGGCCTACGAGCAGTACTTC
D gene: TRBD1
clone size: few
J gene: TRBJ2-7
V gene: TRBV6-2/TRBV6-3

CDR3 protein: CASSYPDRGRHGYTF
CDR3 DNA: TGTGCCAGCAGTTATCCGGACAGGGGGCGTCATGGCTACACCTTC
D gene: TRBD1
clone size: many
J gene: TRBJ1-2
V gene: TRBV7-9

CDR3 protein: CSVPDRGQGGYTF
CDR3 DNA: TGCAGCGTTCCCGACAGGGGGCAAGGTGGCTACACCTTC
D gene: TRBD1
clone size: many
J gene: TRBJ1-2
V gene: TRBV29-1

CDR3 protein: CASSWGAGSGVGGELFF
CDR3 DNA: TGTGCCAGCAGTTGGGGGGCCGGGTCTGGGGTCGGCGGGGAGCTGTTTTTT
D gene: .
clone size: .
J gene: TRBJ2-2
V gene: TRBV6-2/TRBV6-3

CDR3 protein: CASSIVTGLSNQPQHF
CDR3 DNA: TGTGCCAGTAGTATAGTTACAGGACTTAGCAATCAGCCCCAGCATTTT
D gene: .
clone size: many
J gene: TRBJ1-5
V gene: TRBV19

CDR3 protein: CASSLDGIQPQHF
CDR3 DNA: TGTGCCAGCAGCTTGGACGGTATCCAGCCCCAGCATTTT
D gene: .
clone size: medium-sized
J gene: TRBJ1-5
V gene: TRBV6-1

CDR3 protein: CSARDPQTYGYTF
CDR3 DNA: TGCAGTGCTAGAGATCCCCAAACCTATGGCTACACCTTC
D gene: .
clone size: many
J gene: TRBJ1-2
V gene: TRBV20-1

CDR3 protein: CASSLLGEGGRQPQHF
CDR3 DNA: TGTGCCAGCAGCTTACTAGGGGAGGGAGGACGTCAGCCCCAGCATTTT
D gene: .
clone size: many
J gene: TRBJ1-5
V gene: TRBV11-2

CDR3 protein: CSGAGGGETQYF
CDR3 DNA: TGCAGTGGAGCGGGAGGAGGAGAGACCCAGTACTTC
D gene: TRBD2
clone size: many
J gene: TRBJ2-5
V gene: TRBV20-1

CDR3 protein: CASSSAGGGADTQYF
CDR3 DNA: TGTGCCAGCAGTTCGGCCGGAGGAGGAGCAGATACGCAGTATTTT
D gene: .
clone size: medium-sized
J gene: TRBJ2-3
V gene: TRBV6-2/TRBV6-3

CDR3 protein: CASSDTGAGGNQPQHF
CDR3 DNA: TGTGCCAGCAGTGATACCGGGGCCGGAGGTAATCAGCCCCAGCATTTT
D gene: .
clone size: .
J gene: TRBJ1-5
V gene: TRBV6-1